The next 4 T cell receptor beta chains were all read from a single sample in a study of OX40 agonist ivuxolimab in advanced cancers. Some clones are missing from TCRdb's copy, which holds only in-frame ones; the method was immunoSEQ multiplex PCR. Here the sample spans just over 20,000 clones, about 77% being singletons. The material was CD4+ or CD8+ T cells sorted from blood, obtained in a trial of the OX40 agonist ivuxolimab. The source of these receptors is an adult with an advanced solid tumor such as melanoma, head and neck, liver or kidney cancer.

This clone was recorded a few times. The J gene is TRBJ2-5, the V gene TRBV2; the match to TRBD2 covers 9 bases. The CDR3 loop spans 14 amino acids. Germline-derived CDR1 and CDR2 are SNHLY and FYNNEI. V was pared by 5 bases and J by 5 bases, with 6 bases of the junction left unmatched. CDR3 sequence reads: CASSTGLARETQYF. The CDR3 bases are TGTGCCAGCAGTACGGGACTAGCTCGGGAGACCCAGTACTTC. Looking up the rest from reference TRBV2 and TRBJ2-5 gives the full variable domain: EPEVTQTPSHQVTQMGQEVILRCVPISNHLYFYWYRQILGQKVEFLVSFYNNEISEKSEIFDDQFSVERPDGSNFTLKIRSTKLEDSAMYFCASSTGLARETQYFGPGTRLLVL.

This clone was counted only a few times. The CDR3 DNA reads TGTGCCAGCAGCTTAGGTGGAGGGCTCCGGTTAATAGATTCACCCCTCCACTTT. It is translated as CASSLGGGLRLIDSPLHF. The V call is TRBV11-2, the J call TRBJ1-6; the D is unclear. This CDR3 is 18 amino acids long. The V gene's germline CDR1 is SGHAT and CDR2 FQNNGV. The ends were cut back, 1 base at V and 8 bases at J, with 21 bases in the middle.

The chain employs TRBV6-1 and TRBJ1-1; TRBD1 aligns across 8 bases. This CDR3 comprises 15 residues. CDR1 is MNHNS and CDR2 is SASEGT in the germline V gene. The V and J ends lost 3 bases and 6 bases, in that order; junction bases with no gene match: 9. CDR3 nucleotides: TGTGCCAGCAGTGACCCAACCAGGGGGCTCGCTGAAGCTTTCTTT. Translation gives CASSDPTRGLAEAFF.

CDR3 DNA sequence: TGTGCCAGCAGTTACTCAGGGGACGAAAAACTGTTTTTT. It is translated as CASSYSGDEKLFF. V usage is TRBV6-5 and J usage is TRBJ1-4, with a tentative D call TRBD1 (5 bases). This CDR3 has 13 residues. The germline V gene encodes CDR1 MNHEY and CDR2 SVGAGI. The ends were cut back, 0 bases at V and 8 bases at J, with 7 bases in the middle.